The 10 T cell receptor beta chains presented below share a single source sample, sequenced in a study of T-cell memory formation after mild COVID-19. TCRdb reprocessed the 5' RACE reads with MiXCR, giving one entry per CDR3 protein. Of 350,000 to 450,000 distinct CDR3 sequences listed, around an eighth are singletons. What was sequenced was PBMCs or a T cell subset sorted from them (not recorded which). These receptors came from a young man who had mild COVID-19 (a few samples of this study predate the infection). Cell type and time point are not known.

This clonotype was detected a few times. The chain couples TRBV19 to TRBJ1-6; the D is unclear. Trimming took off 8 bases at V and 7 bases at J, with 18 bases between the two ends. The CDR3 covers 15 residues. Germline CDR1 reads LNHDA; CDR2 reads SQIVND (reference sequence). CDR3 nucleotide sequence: TGTGCCAGTCAGAACGGCCAGAGGTGGAATTCACCCCTCCACTTT. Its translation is CASQNGQRWNSPLHF.

The CDR3 DNA reads as TGTGCCACCAACGGGGACACTGAAGCTTTCTTT. This encodes CATNGDTEAFF. The gene calls are TRBV15 and TRBJ1-1; D is ambiguous. The ends were cut back, 7 bases at V and 3 bases at J, with 6 bases in the middle. This CDR3 spans 11 amino acids. Per the germline V gene, CDR1 is LNHNV and CDR2 is YYDKDF (reference sequence).

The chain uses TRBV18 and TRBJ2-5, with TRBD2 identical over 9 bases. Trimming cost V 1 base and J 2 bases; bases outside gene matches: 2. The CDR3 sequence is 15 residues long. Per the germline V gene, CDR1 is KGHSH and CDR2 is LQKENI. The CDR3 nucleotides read TGTGCCAGCTCACCACTAGCGGGGGCACAAGAGACCCAGTACTTC. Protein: CASSPLAGAQETQYF.

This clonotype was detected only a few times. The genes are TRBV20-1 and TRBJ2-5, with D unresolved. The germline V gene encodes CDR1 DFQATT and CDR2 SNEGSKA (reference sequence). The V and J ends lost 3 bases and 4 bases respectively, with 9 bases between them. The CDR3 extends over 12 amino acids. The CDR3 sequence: CSARGNVETQYF. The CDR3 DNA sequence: TGCAGTGCTAGGGGGAACGTAGAGACCCAGTACTTC.

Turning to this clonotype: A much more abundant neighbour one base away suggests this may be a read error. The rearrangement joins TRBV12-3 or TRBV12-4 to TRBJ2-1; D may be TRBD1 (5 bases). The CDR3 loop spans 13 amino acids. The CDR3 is CASSWGRYNERFF. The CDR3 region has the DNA TGTGCCAGCAGCTGGGGCCGCTACAATGAGCGGTTCTTC.

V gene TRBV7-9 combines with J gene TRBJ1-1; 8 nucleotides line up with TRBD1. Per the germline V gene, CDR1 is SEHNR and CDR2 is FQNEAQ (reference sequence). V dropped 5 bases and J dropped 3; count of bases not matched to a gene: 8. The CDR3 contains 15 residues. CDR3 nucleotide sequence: TGTGCCAGCAGCCCGATGCAGGGGGCGGACACTGAAGCTTTCTTT. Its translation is CASSPMQGADTEAFF.

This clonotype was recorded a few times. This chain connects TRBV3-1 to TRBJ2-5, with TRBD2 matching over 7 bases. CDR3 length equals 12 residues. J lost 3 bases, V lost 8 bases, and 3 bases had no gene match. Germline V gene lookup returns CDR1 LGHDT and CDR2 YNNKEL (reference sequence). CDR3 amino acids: CASGLAEETQYF. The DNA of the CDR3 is TGTGCCAGCGGGCTAGCGGAAGAGACCCAGTACTTC.

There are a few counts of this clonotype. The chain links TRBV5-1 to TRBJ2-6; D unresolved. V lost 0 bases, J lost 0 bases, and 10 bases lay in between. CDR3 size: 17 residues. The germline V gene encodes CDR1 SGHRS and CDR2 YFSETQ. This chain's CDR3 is CASSLGRITSGANVLTF. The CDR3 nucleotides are TGCGCCAGCAGCTTGGGCCGGATCACCTCTGGGGCCAACGTCCTGACTTTC.

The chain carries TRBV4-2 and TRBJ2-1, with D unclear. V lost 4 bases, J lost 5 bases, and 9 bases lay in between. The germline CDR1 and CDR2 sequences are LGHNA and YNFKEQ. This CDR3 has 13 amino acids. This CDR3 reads CASSPRLHNEQFF. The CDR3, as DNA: TGTGCCAGCAGCCCCCGACTGCACAATGAGCAGTTCTTC.

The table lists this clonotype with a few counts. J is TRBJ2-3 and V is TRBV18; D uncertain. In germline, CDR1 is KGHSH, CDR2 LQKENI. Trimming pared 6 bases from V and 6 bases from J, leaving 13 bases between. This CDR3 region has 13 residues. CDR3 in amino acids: CASSPPTLDTQYF. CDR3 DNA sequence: TGTGCCAGCTCCCCCCCGACCCTGGATACGCAGTATTTT.